This T cell receptor beta chain originates from a study of cytomegalovirus exposure and HLA in healthy donors. Study outcomes and limitations: Researchers reported that three CMV-associated chains were confirmed in vitro as CMV antigen-specific.

Nominally healthy donors were sampled, though unrecorded immune exposures were likely. CDR3 size: 19 residues. Germline-derived CDR1 and CDR2 are MGHRA and YSYEKL. The trim removed 0 bases at V and 5 bases at J, leaving 17 bases unmatched. Vbeta (60) and Jbeta (13) primers were used in the PCR. Assay: immunoSEQ multiplex PCR; the TCRdb copy retains only in-frame clones and omits some. The sample lists 200,000 to 250,000 clones; 70% to 80% were seen once. This clone was counted between two and nine times. Its antigen is still unknown. The chain couples TRBV4-1 to TRBJ2-7; 9 positions match TRBD1. The sequenced sample consisted of PBMCs. This sequence originates from a girl aged 2 to 10 in good health and CMV-seronegative. CDR3 sequence reads: CASSQDNYRTGEYWDEQYF. The CDR3 nucleotides read TGCGCCAGCAGCCAAGACAACTACCGGACAGGGGAATATTGGGACGAGCAGTACTTC.